What follows describes a single T cell receptor beta chain. The CDR3 contains 15 residues. Germline V gene data show CDR1 as MNHEY and CDR2 as SVGEGT. V trimming: 2 bases; J trimming: 1 base; junction bases outside the gene matches: 3. The data are from a study of blood T cell repertoires in COVID-19. The overall study: Samples came from the United States, Italy and Spain, spanning acute and convalescent COVID-19.

The data were produced by immunoSEQ multiplex PCR, yet TCRdb's version contains in-frame clones alone and is incomplete. The sample carries approximately 150,000 clones, roughly nine tenths recorded once. The sequence was obtained from a human donor in a cohort sampled during active COVID-19. Specimen: peripheral blood. The chain joins TRBV6-2 or TRBV6-3 to TRBJ2-7; TRBD1 agrees at 9 bases. CDR3 nucleotides: TGTGCCAGCAGTTACCTGACAGGGGGATCCTACGAGCAGTACTTC. Translated, it gives CASSYLTGGSYEQYF.